The T cell receptor beta chain under discussion was sequenced for a study of prognosis after radiotherapy for stage I lung cancer. The wider study: In about 15 patients the disease was a newly diagnosed primary stage I lung tumor, whereas five had oligometastatic NSCLC following surgical resection of the primary tumor. Each non-small cell lung cancer patient was deemed medically inoperable. Whole-study findings and limits: In patients with versus without metastases, TRBV and TRBJ gene usage reportedly differed.

There are many counts of this clonotype. The target antigen is unknown. Each of the patients had no lymph node involvement on CT and PET/CT and no prior chemotherapy, radiotherapy or other malignancies. Germline V gene sequence: CDR1 LGHNT, CDR2 FRNRAP. The CDR3 loop spans 14 amino acids. V lost 4 bases, J lost 0 bases, and 9 bases lay in between. With two-round multiplex PCR, TCR beta CDR3 sequences were amplified from genomic DNA. Amplification in first-round PCR relied on primers specific to each TRBV and TRBJ gene. Each CDR3 protein is one row after TCRdb ran MiXCR on the multiplex PCR reads. The profile covers roughly 13,000 distinct CDR3 sequences, with approximately 33% appearing a single time and 25% to 35% taken by the ten largest.

The sequencing used PBMCs, collected before or after stereotactic body radiation therapy (not recorded which). This clonotype was sampled from a donor aged 50 or older with non-small cell lung cancer. This rearrangement joins TRBV12-5 to TRBJ1-1, with D maybe TRBD1 (6 bases). The DNA for the CDR3 is TGTGCTAGTGGTTCCCAGGGGCTGAACACTGAAGCTTTCTTT. Translating it yields CASGSQGLNTEAFF.